Listed below are T cell receptor beta chains from one sample, sequenced in a study of CD8 T cells in Susac syndrome. TCRdb re-called the immunoSEQ multiplex PCR reads through MiXCR, storing one row per CDR3 protein. The sample yields about 200,000 distinct CDR3 sequences, over 85% seen once. The sample consisted of CD4+ T cells from PBMCs. The receptor source for this set is a human donor in good health. CDR3s include the opening cysteine and the closing phenylalanine or tryptophan. The D gene is left open where the match is weak.

NA	TRBV5-4	TRBJ2-5	CASSSGDRGETQYF	TGTGCCAGCAGCTCCGGGGACCGCGGAGAGACCCAGTACTTC
NA	TRBV20-1	TRBJ2-4	CSARGGNLQYF	TGCAGTGCCCGAGGGGGGAACCTTCAGTACTTC
NA	TRBV5-4	TRBJ2-2	CASRKASVTGELFF	TGTGCCAGCAGAAAAGCGTCAGTCACCGGGGAGCTGTTTTTT
NA	TRBV9	TRBJ1-2	CASSVGTPANYGYTF	TGTGCCAGCAGCGTCGGGACGCCAGCTAACTATGGCTACACCTTC
TRBD1	TRBV20-1	TRBJ1-5	CSAVGQANQPQHF	TGCAGTGCGGTGGGACAGGCAAATCAGCCCCAGCATTTT
NA	TRBV20-1	TRBJ1-2	CSAIGRNYGYTF	TGCAGTGCTATCGGGCGAAACTATGGCTACACCTTC
NA	TRBV18	TRBJ2-2	CASSPQANTGELFF	TGTGCCAGCTCACCGCAGGCGAACACCGGGGAGCTGTTTTTT
TRBD1	TRBV29-1	TRBJ1-2	CSVSQGTNYGYTF	TGCAGCGTTTCACAGGGGACTAACTATGGCTACACCTTC
TRBD2	TRBV5-1	TRBJ2-5	CASSSGLAGGTQETQYF	TGCGCCAGCAGCTCGGGACTAGCGGGAGGCACCCAAGAGACCCAGTACTTC
TRBD1	TRBV20-1	TRBJ2-6	CSASPGQGNSGANVLTF	TGCAGTGCTAGTCCGGGACAGGGCAACTCTGGGGCCAACGTCCTGACTTTC
NA	TRBV20-1	TRBJ1-5	CSATKGHTRTNSNQPQHF	TGCAGTGCCACCAAAGGACATACGCGTACGAATAGCAATCAGCCCCAGCATTTT
NA	TRBV12-3/TRBV12-4	TRBJ2-7	CASSQPGIYEQYF	TGTGCCAGCAGTCAGCCCGGGATCTACGAGCAGTACTTC
TRBD2	TRBV6-6	TRBJ2-5	CASRSSGGWETQYF	TGTGCCAGCAGGTCTAGCGGGGGATGGGAGACCCAGTACTTC